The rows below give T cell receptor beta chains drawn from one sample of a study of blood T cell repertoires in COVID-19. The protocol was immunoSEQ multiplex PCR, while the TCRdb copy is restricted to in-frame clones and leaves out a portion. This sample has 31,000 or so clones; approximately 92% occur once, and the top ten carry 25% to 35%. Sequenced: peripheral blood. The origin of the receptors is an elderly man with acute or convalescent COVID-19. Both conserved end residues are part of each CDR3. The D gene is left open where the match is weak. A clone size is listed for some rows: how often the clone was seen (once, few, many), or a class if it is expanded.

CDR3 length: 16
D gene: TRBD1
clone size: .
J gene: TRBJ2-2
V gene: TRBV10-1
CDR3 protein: CASSDAGGYNTGELFF
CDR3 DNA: TGCGCCAGCAGTGATGCAGGGGGCTACAACACCGGGGAGCTGTTTTTT

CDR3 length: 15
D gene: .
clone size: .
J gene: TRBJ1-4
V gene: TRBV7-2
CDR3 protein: CASSPQKATNEKLFF
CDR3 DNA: TGTGCCAGCAGCCCCCAGAAAGCAACTAATGAAAAACTGTTTTTT

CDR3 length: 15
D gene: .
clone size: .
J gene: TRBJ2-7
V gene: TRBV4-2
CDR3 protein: CASSQRLVGTYEQYF
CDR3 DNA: TGTGCCAGCAGCCAACGACTAGTAGGTACCTACGAGCAGTACTTC

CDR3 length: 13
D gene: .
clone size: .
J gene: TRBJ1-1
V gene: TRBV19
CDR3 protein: CASTIGRNTEAFF
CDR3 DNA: TGTGCCAGTACCATAGGGAGGAACACTGAAGCTTTCTTT

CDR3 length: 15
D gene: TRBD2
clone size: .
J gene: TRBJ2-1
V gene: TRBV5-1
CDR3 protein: CASSVLAEAFVEQFF
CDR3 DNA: TGCGCCAGCAGCGTACTAGCGGAGGCCTTCGTTGAGCAGTTCTTC

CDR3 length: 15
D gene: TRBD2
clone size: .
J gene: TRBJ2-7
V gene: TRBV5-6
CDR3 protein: CASSIGLAGAWEQYF
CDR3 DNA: TGTGCCAGCAGCATCGGACTAGCGGGAGCTTGGGAGCAGTACTTC

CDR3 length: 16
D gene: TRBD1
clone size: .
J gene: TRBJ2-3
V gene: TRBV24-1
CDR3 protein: CATSDLPDRDTDTQYF
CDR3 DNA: TGTGCCACCAGTGATTTGCCGGACAGGGACACAGATACGCAGTATTTT

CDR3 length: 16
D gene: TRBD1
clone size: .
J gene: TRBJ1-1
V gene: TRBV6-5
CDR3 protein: CASSYGIDRVNTEAFF
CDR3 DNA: TGTGCCAGCAGTTACGGGATTGACAGGGTGAACACTGAAGCTTTCTTT

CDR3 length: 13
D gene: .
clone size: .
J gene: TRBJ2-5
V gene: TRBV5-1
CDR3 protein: CASSLGDQETQYF
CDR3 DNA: TGCGCCAGCAGCCTGGGCGACCAAGAGACCCAGTACTTC

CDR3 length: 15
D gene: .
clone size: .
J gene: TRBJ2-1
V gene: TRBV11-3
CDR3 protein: CASSLDIASYNEQFF
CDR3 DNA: TGTGCCAGCAGCTTAGATATAGCGTCCTACAATGAGCAGTTCTTC

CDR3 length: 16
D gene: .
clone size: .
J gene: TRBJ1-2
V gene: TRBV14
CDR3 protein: CASSQVGGESTYGYTF
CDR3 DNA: TGTGCCAGCAGCCAAGTAGGAGGGGAATCTACCTATGGCTACACCTTC

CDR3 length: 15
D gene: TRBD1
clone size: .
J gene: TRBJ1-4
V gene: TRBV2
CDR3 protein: CASSLQQGVKEKLFF
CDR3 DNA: TGTGCCAGCAGCCTTCAACAGGGGGTAAAGGAAAAACTGTTTTTT

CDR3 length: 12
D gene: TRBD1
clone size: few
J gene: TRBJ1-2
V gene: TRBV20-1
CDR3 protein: CSASKTGGGYTF
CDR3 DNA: TGCAGTGCTAGTAAGACAGGGGGTGGCTACACCTTC

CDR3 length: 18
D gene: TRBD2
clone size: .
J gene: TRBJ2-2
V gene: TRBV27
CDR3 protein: CASSFFGLAGGPGGELFF
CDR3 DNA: TGTGCCAGCAGTTTTTTCGGACTAGCGGGAGGGCCTGGCGGGGAGCTGTTTTTT

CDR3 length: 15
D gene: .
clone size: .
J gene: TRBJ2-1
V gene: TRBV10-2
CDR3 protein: CASLAVTYSYNEQFF
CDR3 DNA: TGCGCCAGCCTTGCCGTAACCTACTCCTACAATGAGCAGTTCTTC

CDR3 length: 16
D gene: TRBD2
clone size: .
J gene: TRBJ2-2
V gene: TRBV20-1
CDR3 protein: CSASRASGRYTGELFF
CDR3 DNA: TGCAGTGCTAGTAGGGCTAGCGGTCGTTACACCGGGGAGCTGTTTTTT

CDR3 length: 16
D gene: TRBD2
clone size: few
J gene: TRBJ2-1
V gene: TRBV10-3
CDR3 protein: CATRGTSGRGGNEQFF
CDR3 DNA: TGTGCCACCAGGGGAACTAGCGGTCGCGGGGGCAATGAGCAGTTCTTC

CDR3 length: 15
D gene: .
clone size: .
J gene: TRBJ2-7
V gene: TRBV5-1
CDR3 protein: CASSPAAGSGDEQYF
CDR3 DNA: TGCGCCAGCAGCCCCGCCGCGGGTTCTGGCGACGAGCAGTACTTC

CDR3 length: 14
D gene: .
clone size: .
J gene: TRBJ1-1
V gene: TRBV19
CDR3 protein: CASRPGHRDTEAFF
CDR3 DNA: TGTGCCAGTAGACCGGGACACCGAGACACTGAAGCTTTCTTT

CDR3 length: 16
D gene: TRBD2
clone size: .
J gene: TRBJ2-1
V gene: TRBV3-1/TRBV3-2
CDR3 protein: CASSPRESGRRNEQFF
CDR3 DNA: TGTGCCAGCAGCCCCCGAGAAAGCGGGAGAAGGAATGAGCAGTTCTTC

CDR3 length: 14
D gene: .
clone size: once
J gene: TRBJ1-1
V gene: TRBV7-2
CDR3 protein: CASSSTYLNTEAFF
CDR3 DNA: TGTGCCAGCAGCTCCACTTACCTGAACACTGAAGCTTTCTTT

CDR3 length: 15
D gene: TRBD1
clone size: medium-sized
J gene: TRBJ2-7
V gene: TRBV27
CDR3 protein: CASSRQGGQAYEQYF
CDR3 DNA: TGTGCCAGCAGCCGCCAAGGGGGACAGGCTTACGAGCAGTACTTC

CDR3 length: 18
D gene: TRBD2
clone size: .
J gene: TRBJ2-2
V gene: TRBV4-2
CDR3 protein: CASSRSPGTSGNIGELFF
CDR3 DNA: TGTGCCAGCAGCCGAAGCCCCGGGACTAGCGGGAATATCGGGGAGCTGTTTTTT

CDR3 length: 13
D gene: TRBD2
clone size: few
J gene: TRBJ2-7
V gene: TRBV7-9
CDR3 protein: CASSSGRAYEQYF
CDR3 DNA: TGTGCCAGCAGCTCAGGGAGGGCCTACGAGCAGTACTTC

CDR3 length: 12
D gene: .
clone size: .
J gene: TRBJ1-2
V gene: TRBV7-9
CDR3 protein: CASSARVGGYTF
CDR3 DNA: TGTGCCAGCAGCGCCAGGGTGGGTGGCTACACCTTC

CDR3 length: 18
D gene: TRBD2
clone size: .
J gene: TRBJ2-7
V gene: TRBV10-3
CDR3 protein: CAISESGRASGRRDEQYF
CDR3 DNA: TGTGCCATCAGTGAGTCGGGTAGGGCTAGCGGGAGAAGGGACGAGCAGTACTTC

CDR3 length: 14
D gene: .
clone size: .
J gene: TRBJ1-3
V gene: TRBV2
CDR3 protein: CASDRGGTGNTIYF
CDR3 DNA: TGTGCCAGCGACCGGGGTGGGACTGGAAACACCATATATTTT

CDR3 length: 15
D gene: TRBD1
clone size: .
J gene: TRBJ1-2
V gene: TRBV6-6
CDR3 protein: CASTRTGGSVYGYTF
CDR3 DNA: TGTGCCAGCACGCGGACAGGGGGCTCGGTCTATGGCTACACCTTC

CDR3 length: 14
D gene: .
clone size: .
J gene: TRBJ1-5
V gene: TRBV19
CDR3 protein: CASSIGALDQPQHF
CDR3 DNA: TGTGCCAGTAGTATAGGGGCACTTGATCAGCCCCAGCATTTT

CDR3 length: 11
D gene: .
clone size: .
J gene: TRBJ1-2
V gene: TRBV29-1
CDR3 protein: CSVGADYGYTF
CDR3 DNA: TGCAGCGTTGGGGCTGACTATGGCTACACCTTC

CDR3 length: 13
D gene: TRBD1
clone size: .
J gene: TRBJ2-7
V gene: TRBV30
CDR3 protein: CAWAQYDRGEQYF
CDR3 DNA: TGTGCCTGGGCACAATACGACAGGGGCGAGCAGTACTTC